This note documents a single T cell receptor (beta chain) sequence. The source of the sample is a study of T cells in Graves' hyperthyroidism and ophthalmopathy. Between the trimmed V and J ends, which lost 0 bases and 7 bases, there was a span of 7 bases. The CDR3 runs to 14 residues. Germline V gene sequence: CDR1 LGHNA, CDR2 YNFKEQ. A NOSPECS grade of at least 4, a Clinical Activity Score of at least 3 and duration under 3 months were recorded in ophthalmopathy patients. Regions amplified from RNA transcripts were the TCR beta CDR3 regions. When the TCR CDR3 underwent first-round RT-PCR, the HTBI primer set was used. A single record per CDR3 protein comes from TCRdb applying MiXCR to the multiplex PCR reads. The sample lists 550,000 to 600,000 distinct CDR3 sequences; 13% to 15% were seen once.

The sequence derives from a woman aged 18 to 35 with Graves' ophthalmopathy. The sample taken for sequencing was blood. The gene calls are TRBV4-2 and TRBJ1-6; D perhaps matches TRBD1 (6 bases). CDR3 protein: CASSQEGGNSPLHF. CDR3 in DNA: TGTGCCAGCAGCCAAGAAGGGGGAAATTCACCCCTCCACTTT.